This is a list of T cell receptor beta chains from one sample in a study of blood T cell repertoires in COVID-19. Using immunoSEQ multiplex PCR, the repertoire was profiled, and TCRdb retains in-frame clones only, with some absent. The sample has fewer than 300,000 clones, about 89% seen once; the top ten hold 2.2%. Sequencing was carried out using peripheral blood. These receptors were obtained from a woman aged 25-40 years with COVID-19, enrolled during active disease. Both conserved end residues are part of each CDR3. A D gene is named only where the DNA matches it firmly. The listing skips clone size in some rows; elsewhere it reads once, few, many or a size class.

TRBV6-5,TRBJ1-5,NA,NA,CASGGEKLPQHF,TGTGCCAGCGGGGGGGAAAAGCTGCCCCAGCATTTT
TRBV3-1/TRBV3-2,TRBJ2-2,TRBD2,NA,CASSQRWAREGLNTGELFF,TGTGCCAGCAGCCAAAGGTGGGCGCGGGAGGGCCTAAACACCGGGGAGCTGTTTTTT
TRBV27,TRBJ1-6,NA,NA,CASSLSNSPLHF,TGTGCCAGCAGTTTGAGCAATTCACCCCTCCACTTT
TRBV13,TRBJ2-5,TRBD1,NA,CASSWPGQGETQYF,TGTGCCAGCAGCTGGCCGGGACAGGGGGAGACCCAGTACTTC
TRBV30,TRBJ1-2,TRBD1,NA,CAGTGGVGRGYTF,TGTGCGGGGACAGGGGGCGTCGGTCGCGGCTACACCTTC
TRBV27,TRBJ1-4,NA,NA,CASSKTGTDEKLFF,TGTGCCAGCAGTAAGACAGGAACTGATGAAAAACTGTTTTTT
TRBV30,TRBJ1-1,TRBD1,NA,CAWSSTPGQVPEAFF,TGTGCCTGGAGTTCGACCCCGGGACAGGTCCCCGAAGCTTTCTTT
TRBV5-6,TRBJ1-1,NA,NA,CASSLDDRPYTEAFF,TGTGCCAGCAGCTTGGATGACAGACCCTACACTGAAGCTTTCTTT
TRBV3-1/TRBV3-2,TRBJ2-1,TRBD2,NA,CASSQVPGGANEQFF,TGTGCCAGCAGCCAAGTTCCGGGAGGCGCCAATGAGCAGTTCTTC
TRBV18,TRBJ2-7,TRBD1,NA,CASSPRQSGQGISYEQYF,TGTGCCAGCTCACCTAGGCAATCCGGACAGGGGATCTCCTACGAGCAGTACTTC
TRBV5-1,TRBJ2-7,NA,once,CASSLGWGSSYEQYF,TGCGCCAGCAGCTTGGGGTGGGGCTCCTCCTACGAGCAGTACTTC
TRBV14,TRBJ1-2,NA,NA,CASSQGGTTYGYTF,TGTGCCAGCAGCCAAGGGGGGACAACTTATGGCTACACCTTC
TRBV28,TRBJ1-2,TRBD1,once,CASSFGTGGYTF,TGTGCCAGCAGTTTTGGGACAGGAGGCTACACCTTC
TRBV6-5,TRBJ2-2,NA,NA,CASSLSNTGELFF,TGTGCCAGCAGTCTGTCGAACACCGGGGAGCTGTTTTTT
TRBV19,TRBJ1-1,NA,once,CASSTDNPGVMNTEAFF,TGTGCCAGTAGTACCGATAATCCAGGGGTCATGAACACTGAAGCTTTCTTT
TRBV7-9,TRBJ1-1,TRBD1,NA,CASSSLTGSDTEAFF,TGTGCCAGCAGCTCATTGACAGGGTCGGACACTGAAGCTTTCTTT
TRBV7-2,TRBJ2-7,TRBD1,NA,CASSLDRGREQYF,TGTGCCAGCAGCCTGGACAGGGGGCGGGAGCAGTACTTC
TRBV19,TRBJ1-4,NA,NA,CASSRWGELFF,TGTGCCAGTAGTCGGTGGGGAGAACTGTTTTTT
TRBV28,TRBJ1-5,NA,NA,CASSSELIQPQHF,TGTGCCAGCAGTTCCGAACTCATTCAGCCCCAGCATTTT
TRBV30,TRBJ2-3,TRBD1,NA,CAWSVGQGARDTQYF,TGTGCCTGGAGTGTAGGGCAGGGGGCGAGGGATACGCAGTATTTT
TRBV4-1,TRBJ1-6,TRBD1,NA,CASSLRWGQERGNSPLHF,TGCGCCAGCAGCCTAAGATGGGGACAGGAGCGAGGTAATTCACCCCTCCACTTT
TRBV2,TRBJ1-5,NA,NA,CASNLDLRQPQHF,TGTGCCAGCAATCTAGACCTAAGACAGCCCCAGCATTTT